The clone carrying this T cell receptor (beta chain) has a single count. How the authors handled the data: Researchers report that nucleated cell counts were estimated from reference gene primer amplification. The data were produced by immunoSEQ multiplex PCR, yet TCRdb's version contains in-frame clones alone and is incomplete. The V and J calls and clone size were taken over from that table, and D and trimming were inferred from the DNA. This sample has just over 75,000 clones, with approximately 80% found just once. The data were taken from a study of blood T cell repertoires in COVID-19. Study in general: Spain, Italy and the United States supplied samples that represented acute and convalescent COVID-19. In each case, the material was cDNA or gDNA derived from T cells, B-cell-depleted T cells, or PBMCs.

The germline gives CDR1 SGHDT, CDR2 YYEEEE. The CDR3 is 13 residues long. Trimming stripped 0 bases from V and 4 bases from J, with 7 bases between. The TCR sequence derives from a man in his sixties with active or convalescent COVID-19. Sequencing was done on a sample of peripheral blood. The V gene is TRBV5-6, the J gene TRBJ1-2; D not resolved. The CDR3 is CASSLGQSYGYTF. Here the CDR3 DNA reads TGTGCCAGCAGCTTGGGGCAGTCCTATGGCTACACCTTC.